The clone carrying this T cell receptor beta chain showed up just a few times. Its cognate antigen is unknown. This specimen comes from a study of identical twins. Every one of the donors was a healthy Caucasian. General observations from the study: Insertions were reduced in abundant cord blood beta clonotypes but not in memory repertoires. Invariant populations such as MAIT and iNKT cells could partly muddle zero-insertion analyses.

cDNA carried unique molecular identifiers, and a universal primer site was added by template switching. Each CDR3 protein gets one entry after TCRdb re-called the 5' RACE reads with MiXCR. The data contain a few hundred thousand distinct CDR3 sequences, approximately 8.6% of them singletons. CDR3 size: 15 residues. With V trimmed by 5 bases and J by 6 bases, 8 bases remained unmatched. Per germline, CDR1 SEHNR and CDR2 FQNEAQ (reference sequence). These data also formed part of another study, on yellow fever vaccine responses in identical twins.

The sequenced sample consisted of CD8+ T cells sorted from blood. The sequence was collected from a woman aged 18-29 years in good health. The rearrangement links TRBV7-9 to TRBJ2-1; 9 nucleotides agree with TRBD1. CDR3 residues: CASSPGQGLFNEQFF. CDR3 bases: TGTGCCAGCAGCCCGGGACAGGGCTTGTTCAATGAGCAGTTCTTC. Filled out from reference TRBV7-9 and TRBJ2-1, the complete variable domain reads DTGVSQNPRHKITKRGQNVTFRCDPISEHNRLYWYRQTLGQGPEFLTYFQNEAQLEKSRLLSDRFSAERPKGSFSTLEIQRTEQGDSAMYLCASSPGQGLFNEQFFGPGTRLTVL.